The subject of this entry is one TCR beta chain. It lacks a known antigen. Per-nucleotide qualities are absent, and no much larger clonotype sits a single base away. The trial excluded patients who had a history of autoimmune disease or who were on systemic immunosuppression. Peripheral blood for TCR sequencing was drawn from every dose cohort at baseline, at cycle 4 day 1 and at cycle 7 day 1. The samples were taken from a phase I, first-in-human, multicenter, open-label dose-escalation trial of ivuxolimab. The trial enrolled adults with locally advanced or metastatic head and neck squamous cell, hepatocellular, melanoma or renal cell carcinoma. CD4+ and CD8+ T cells were sorted separately from peripheral blood before TCR sequencing. These data are taken from a study of OX40 agonist ivuxolimab in advanced cancers. Concerning the study at large: Ivuxolimab was an agonistic, fully human IgG2 monoclonal antibody directed against OX40 (CD134), a costimulatory receptor. Of the roughly 53 patients in dose escalation, some 20 had hepatocellular carcinoma, some 15 had melanoma, 9 had renal cell carcinoma and 9 had head and neck cancer. The paper covers the monotherapy dose-escalation part of the phase I ivuxolimab trial, which included N ≈ 50 patients. Intravenous ivuxolimab was administered to patients every 2 weeks at six dose levels: 0.01, 0.1, 0.3, 1.5, 3 and 10 mg/kg. Partial responses occurred in three dose-escalation patients, of whom one had hepatocellular carcinoma and two had cutaneous melanoma. Prior anti-PD-1, anti-PD-L1 or anti-CTLA-4 therapy was permitted, and less than 45% of dose-escalation patients had received checkpoint inhibitors. Peripheral TCRbeta sequencing aimed to test whether ivuxolimab altered TCR sequence diversity and caused clonal T-cell expansion. In the dose-escalation cohort, 82.7% of patients were male, and the mean age was approximately 55 years, with a range of 23 to 79. The study at large found these results: On average, CD8+ T cells showed more expanded clones than CD4+ T cells after ivuxolimab. At doses of 0.1 to 3.0 mg/kg, clonal expansion of both CD4+ and CD8+ blood T cells was observed from baseline to week 6. Low levels of normalized T-cell clonal expansion were also seen in some patients who did not respond. Which antigens the clonally expanded peripheral T cells were specific for was not determined. In partial responders in the 0.1-3.0 mg/kg groups, normalized peripheral clonal expansion was found to be among the lowest, especially among CD8+ T cells.

Genomic DNA was isolated from the sorted cells so that the TCRbeta CDR3 region could be sequenced. The immunoSEQ Assay was used to sequence the TCRbeta CDR3 regions. Sourced from immuneACCESS, this table was stored by TCRdb with only in-frame sequences that have V and J called. A share of the clones is absent; for the studies checked, an unresolved V gene accounts for under half, and the remainder has no known explanation. The sample contains tens of thousands of clones, roughly nine tenths of them found a single time. The ten largest clones capture 1.5% to 2% of the sample. The germline V gene (reference sequence) specifies DFQATT as CDR1 and SNEGSKA as CDR2. Spanning cysteine to phenylalanine, the CDR3 consists of 11 amino acids. Only the CDR3 region is kept as DNA, spanning 33 bases read in frame from base 1. At the junction V is shortened by 6 bases and J by 4 bases, with 10 bases in between.

Recombination connected TRBV20-1 to TRBJ2-7; the D gene remains uncertain. The sequence derives from an adult with an advanced solid tumor such as melanoma, head and neck, liver or kidney cancer. This specimen was CD4+ or CD8+ T cells sorted from blood, taken in a trial of the OX40 agonist ivuxolimab. The CDR3 region has the sequence CSARDQYEQYF. The DNA reads as follows: TGCAGTGCCCGTGACCAGTACGAGCAGTACTTC.